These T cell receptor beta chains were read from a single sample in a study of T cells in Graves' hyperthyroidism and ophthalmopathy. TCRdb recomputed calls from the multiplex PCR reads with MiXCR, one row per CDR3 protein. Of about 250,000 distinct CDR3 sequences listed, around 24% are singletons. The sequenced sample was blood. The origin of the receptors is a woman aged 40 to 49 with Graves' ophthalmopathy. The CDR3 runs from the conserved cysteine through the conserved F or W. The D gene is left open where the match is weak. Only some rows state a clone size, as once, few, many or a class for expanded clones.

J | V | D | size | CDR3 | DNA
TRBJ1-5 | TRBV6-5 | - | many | CASSYRGEWNQPQHF | TGTGCCAGCAGTTATAGAGGTGAATGGAATCAGCCCCAGCATTTT
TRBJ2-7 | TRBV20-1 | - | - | CSATDRGYYEQYF | TGCAGTGCGACGGACCGCGGATACTACGAGCAGTACTTC
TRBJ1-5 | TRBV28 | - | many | CASSYPGEGQPQHF | TGTGCCAGCAGTTACCCCGGCGAGGGACAGCCCCAGCATTTT
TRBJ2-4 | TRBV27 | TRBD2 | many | CASSPRLAGGKNIQYF | TGTGCCAGCAGTCCCCGACTAGCGGGAGGCAAAAACATTCAGTACTTC
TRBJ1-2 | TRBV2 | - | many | CASSEARRLLSDGYTF | TGTGCCAGCAGTGAAGCTAGACGTTTGCTATCTGATGGCTACACCTTC
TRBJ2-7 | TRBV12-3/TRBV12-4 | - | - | CASSNKNRDGNYEQYF | TGTGCCAGCAGTAACAAGAACCGGGACGGTAACTACGAGCAGTACTTC
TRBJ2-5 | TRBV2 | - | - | CASMEYQETQYF | TGTGCCAGCATGGAGTACCAAGAGACCCAGTACTTC
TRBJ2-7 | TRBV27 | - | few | CASGWRGSGEQYF | TGTGCCAGCGGCTGGCGGGGATCTGGCGAGCAGTACTTC
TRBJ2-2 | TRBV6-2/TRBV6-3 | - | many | CASSYLNTGELFF | TGTGCCAGCAGTTACCTCAACACCGGGGAGCTGTTTTTT
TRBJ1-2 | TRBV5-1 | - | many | CASSEEGSEGYTF | TGCGCCAGCAGCGAGGAGGGGAGCGAGGGCTACACCTTC
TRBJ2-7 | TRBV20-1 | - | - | CSARVWGEQYF | TGCAGTGCTAGAGTCTGGGGCGAGCAGTACTTC
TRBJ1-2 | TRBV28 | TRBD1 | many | CATSQGRNYGYTF | TGTGCCACCTCACAGGGGAGGAACTATGGCTACACCTTC
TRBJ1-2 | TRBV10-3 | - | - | CAISESQYPGAYGYTF | TGTGCCATCAGTGAGTCCCAATACCCGGGTGCCTATGGCTACACCTTC
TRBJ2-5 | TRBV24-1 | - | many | CATSDFKTEAQETQYF | TGTGCCACCAGTGATTTTAAGACAGAGGCCCAAGAGACCCAGTACTTC
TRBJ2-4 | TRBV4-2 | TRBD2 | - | CASSQAGEGNIQYF | TGTGCCAGCAGCCAAGCGGGGGAGGGGAACATTCAGTACTTC
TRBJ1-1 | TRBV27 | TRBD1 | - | CASSHGQVGTEAFF | TGTGCCAGCAGTCATGGACAGGTTGGGACTGAAGCTTTCTTT
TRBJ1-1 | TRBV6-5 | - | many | CASSYSMDTGTEAFF | TGTGCCAGCAGTTACTCGATGGATACAGGTACTGAAGCTTTCTTT
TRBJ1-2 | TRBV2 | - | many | CASSAGVGYTF | TGTGCCAGCAGCGCAGGGGTCGGCTACACCTTC
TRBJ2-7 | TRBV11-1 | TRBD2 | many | CASSTWGVAGAASYEQYF | TGTGCCAGCAGCACCTGGGGGGTAGCGGGAGCGGCGTCCTACGAGCAGTACTTC
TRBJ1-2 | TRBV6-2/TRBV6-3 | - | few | CASSLTQGKNYGYTF | TGTGCCAGCAGCTTGACGCAGGGGAAGAACTATGGCTACACCTTC
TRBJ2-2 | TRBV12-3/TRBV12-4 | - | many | CASSPRSVGGELFF | TGTGCCAGCAGTCCTCGCTCGGTGGGCGGGGAGCTGTTTTTT
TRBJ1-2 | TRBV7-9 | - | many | CASSGHDSLANYGYTF | TGTGCCAGCAGCGGGCATGACAGTCTGGCTAACTATGGCTACACCTTC
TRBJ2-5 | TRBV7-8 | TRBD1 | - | CASSAQGQLGETQYF | TGTGCCAGCAGTGCACAGGGGCAGTTGGGAGAGACCCAGTACTTC
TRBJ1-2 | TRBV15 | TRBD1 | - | CATSRGDRGYGYTF | TGTGCCACCAGCAGAGGTGACAGGGGATATGGCTACACCTTC
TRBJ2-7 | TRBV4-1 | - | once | CASSQEIPSFYEQYF | TGCGCCAGCAGCCAAGAGATCCCGTCTTTCTACGAGCAGTACTTC
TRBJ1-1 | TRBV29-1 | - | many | CSVEEVGTEAFF | TGCAGCGTTGAAGAGGTGGGCACTGAAGCTTTCTTT
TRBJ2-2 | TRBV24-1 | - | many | CATMELTGELFF | TGTGCCACCATGGAACTAACCGGGGAGCTGTTTTTT
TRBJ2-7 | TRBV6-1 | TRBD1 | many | CASSEAETGGYEQYF | TGTGCCAGCAGTGAAGCGGAGACAGGGGGCTACGAGCAGTACTTC
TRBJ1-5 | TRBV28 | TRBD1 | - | CASSDQGASPQHF | TGTGCCAGCAGTGATCAGGGGGCCTCGCCCCAGCATTTT